These T cell receptor beta chains were read from a single sample in a study of T cells in Graves' hyperthyroidism and ophthalmopathy. TCRdb recomputed calls from the multiplex PCR reads with MiXCR, one row per CDR3 protein. The sample includes around 800,000 distinct CDR3 sequences, 35% to 45% of them seen just once. The sequenced sample was blood. The receptor source for this set is a man in his late teens or twenties with Graves' hyperthyroidism. The CDR3 runs from the conserved cysteine through the conserved F or W. The order of the fields is CDR3 DNA, CDR3 protein, V gene, J gene, D gene, clone size. D genes are given only for firm matches. Clone size is shown for a subset of rows, as once, few, many or a class of expanded clone.

TGTGCCAGCAGTGGACAGATACAAGAGACCCAGTACTTC,CASSGQIQETQYF,TRBV2,TRBJ2-5,.,many
TGCAGTGCTAGTCCCCAGGGCCCTGAAGCTTTCTTT,CSASPQGPEAFF,TRBV20-1,TRBJ1-1,.,few
TGCAGCGTTGATGAGGGTGGAAACACCATATATTTT,CSVDEGGNTIYF,TRBV29-1,TRBJ1-3,.,many
TGTGCCAGCAGCCCGCCGGGGCGCCGGCCTAGCGGGACTTACGAGCAGTACTTC,CASSPPGRRPSGTYEQYF,TRBV7-9,TRBJ2-7,TRBD2,many
.,CASSEWGQGNTGELSW,TRBV2,TRBJ2-2,.,.
TGTGCCAGCAGCTTGGTATTTGGCAGTAGCTCCTATAATTCACCCCTCCACTTT,CASSLVFGSSSYNSPLHF,TRBV7-2,TRBJ1-6,.,.
TGTGCCAGCAGCCGGACAGGGGCGCCTAACTATGGCTACACCTTC,CASSRTGAPNYGYTF,TRBV7-9,TRBJ1-2,TRBD1,.
TGCGCCAGCAGTGAGTCGAGCGCCAAAGAGACCCAGTACTTC,CASSESSAKETQYF,TRBV10-1,TRBJ2-5,.,many
TGTGCCAGCAGCTTAGACAGACGTATGAGCAGCAATCAGCCCCAGCATTTT,CASSLDRRMSSNQPQHF,TRBV7-8,TRBJ1-5,.,few
TGCAGTGCTATAAAAGACAGGGTCGGCAACGAGCAGTACTTC,CSAIKDRVGNEQYF,TRBV20-1,TRBJ2-7,TRBD1,few
TGTGCCAGCAGCGAACAGGGGAGGGACAAGCCCCAGCATTTT,CASSEQGRDKPQHF,TRBV6-1,TRBJ1-5,TRBD1,.
TGTGCCACCAGCAGAACTAGCGGGGGTTCCTACGAGCAGTACTTC,CATSRTSGGSYEQYF,TRBV15,TRBJ2-7,TRBD2,many
TGCAGCGCCCGCGGGCGGAGCTCCTACGAGCAGTACTTC,CSARGRSSYEQYF,TRBV29-1,TRBJ2-7,.,few
TGTGCCAGCAGCCCCCGCCCGGACTCTGGAAACACCATATATTTT,CASSPRPDSGNTIYF,TRBV12-3/TRBV12-4,TRBJ1-3,.,.
TGCGCCAGCAGCCCGGGACCAACGGAGGGCCCTGGAAACACCATATATTTT,CASSPGPTEGPGNTIYF,TRBV5-1,TRBJ1-3,.,many
TGTGCCAGCAGCCAAGCAGGACAGGGACAAGAGACCCAGTACTTC,CASSQAGQGQETQYF,TRBV4-2,TRBJ2-5,TRBD1,.
TGTGCCAGCAGTTTATGGGGGACAGCCGGCGAGCAGTACTTC,CASSLWGTAGEQYF,TRBV7-2,TRBJ2-7,TRBD1,.
TGTGCCAGCAGTGAAGGGGACTCTGGAAACACCATATATTTT,CASSEGDSGNTIYF,TRBV6-1,TRBJ1-3,.,.
TGTGCCAGCAGTTTTACACGACGGGAAGCTTTCTTT,CASSFTRREAFF,TRBV12-3/TRBV12-4,TRBJ1-1,.,few
TGCGCCAGCAGCCAAGAACACCTCTCGGGGGAGCAGTACTTC,CASSQEHLSGEQYF,TRBV4-3,TRBJ2-7,.,.
TGTGCCAGCAGCTTAGTCTCAGGGCACAATCAGCCCCAGCATTTT,CASSLVSGHNQPQHF,TRBV11-2,TRBJ1-5,.,.
TGTGCCAGCAGCGTAGGACAGACCTACACTGAAGCTTTCTTT,CASSVGQTYTEAFF,TRBV7-9,TRBJ1-1,.,few
TGTGCCATCAGTGAGCCTCGAACTGAAGCTTTC,CAISEPRTEAF,TRBV10-3,TRBJ2-6,.,.
TGTGCCAGCAGTCCCGGGACAGGGCGCTACGAGCAGTACTTC,CASSPGTGRYEQYF,TRBV6-1,TRBJ2-7,TRBD1,.
TGTGCCAGCAGTGAAATTGCAGGGGATGGGGTTGGCTACACCTTC,CASSEIAGDGVGYTF,TRBV25-1,TRBJ1-2,.,few
TGTGCCAGCTCGCCCGGGACTAGCGCTTCCTACGAGCAGTACTTC,CASSPGTSASYEQYF,TRBV19,TRBJ2-7,TRBD2,.
TGTGCCAGCAGCCAAGGGAGTACCGGGAGCTACGAGCAGTACTTC,CASSQGSTGSYEQYF,TRBV4-2,TRBJ2-7,.,few
TGCAGTGAAACGAGACATAGCAATCAGCCCCAGCATTTT,CSETRHSNQPQHF,TRBV20-1,TRBJ1-5,.,.
TGTGCCAGCAGCTCCCACTTGGGGGCCCTGAACACTGAAGCTTTCTTT,CASSSHLGALNTEAFF,TRBV5-3,TRBJ1-1,.,.
TGCAGTGCTCGGACCGGGACGTCAAACCTAGGTGGCTACACCTTC,CSARTGTSNLGGYTF,TRBV20-1,TRBJ1-2,.,.
TGTGCCAGCAGTCCGATTGGGGTTGGCACTGAAGCTTTCTTT,CASSPIGVGTEAFF,TRBV28,TRBJ1-1,.,few
TGTGCCAGCAGCTCGTCCCGGGTTGACGAGCAGTACTTC,CASSSSRVDEQYF,TRBV11-2,TRBJ2-7,.,few
TGTGCCAGCAGCGACAGGGCGGCACCCCTCCATTTT,CASSDRAAPLHF,TRBV12-3/TRBV12-4,TRBJ1-6,TRBD1,.
TGCGCCAGCAGCTTGGACCCCTTGGAGGAGCAGTACTTC,CASSLDPLEEQYF,TRBV5-1,TRBJ2-7,.,.
TGTGCCAGCAGCCAAGCGGCTAGCGGGAGTTATTACGAGCAGTACTTC,CASSQAASGSYYEQYF,TRBV7-2,TRBJ2-7,TRBD2,.
TGTGCCACCAGCAGAGAAGGTTTGCCCTACGAGCAGTACTTC,CATSREGLPYEQYF,TRBV15,TRBJ2-7,.,many
TGCAGCGTTCCGACGACTGGGACACAGCATTTT,CSVPTTGTQHF,TRBV29-1,TRBJ1-5,.,.
TGTGCCAGCAGCTTGTTCAGGGAGGCGGAGACCCAGTACTTC,CASSLFREAETQYF,TRBV7-9,TRBJ2-5,.,many
TGTGCCAGCAGCCTTAGGACAGGGGGCAATCAGCCCCAGCATTTT,CASSLRTGGNQPQHF,TRBV7-6,TRBJ1-5,TRBD1,many
TGTGCCAGCAGCGCGCCTCTAAGGAATGAAGCTTTCTTT,CASSAPLRNEAFF,TRBV11-2,TRBJ1-1,.,.
TGTGCCAGCAGGGTGACAGGGTTGGGCAATCAGCCCCAGCATTTT,CASRVTGLGNQPQHF,TRBV6-1,TRBJ1-5,TRBD1,.
TGTGCCAGTACCACAGGGGATAAGAATCAGCCCCAGCATTTT,CASTTGDKNQPQHF,TRBV19,TRBJ1-5,TRBD1,.
TGTGCCACCAGCGGCGGGACTAGCGGGGAGCTGTTTTTT,CATSGGTSGELFF,TRBV15,TRBJ2-2,TRBD2,once
TGTGCCAGCAGCTTAGATCTGGATGACAGGGGAAGGGAGACCCAGTACTTC,CASSLDLDDRGRETQYF,TRBV7-3,TRBJ2-5,TRBD1,few
TGCAGTGCTCCTCAGAGAAGGGATACGCAGTATTTT,CSAPQRRDTQYF,TRBV20-1,TRBJ2-3,.,once
TGTGCCAGCAGCCCGATAGCGGGGGTTGAGCAGTACTTC,CASSPIAGVEQYF,TRBV12-3/TRBV12-4,TRBJ2-7,TRBD2,.
TGCAGCGTTGCGACGGGGGAAGCTTTCTTT,CSVATGEAFF,TRBV29-1,TRBJ1-1,.,many
TGTGCCAGCAACGTCCCCGGAGGGAGCACCGGGGAGCTGTTTTTT,CASNVPGGSTGELFF,TRBV7-9,TRBJ2-2,.,.
TGTGCCACCAGCGGGGGGGGAACTGAAGCTTTCTTT,CATSGGGTEAFF,TRBV15,TRBJ1-1,.,many
TGTGCCAGTAGTATCCGGACTAGCGGGAACTACGAGCAGTACTTC,CASSIRTSGNYEQYF,TRBV19,TRBJ2-7,TRBD2,.
TGCAGCAGTTACGGTCTGAACACTGAAGCTTTCTTT,CSSYGLNTEAFF,TRBV29-1,TRBJ1-1,.,.
TGCGCCAGCAGCTTGGCAGGGGGGGTCGAGTACGAGCAGTACTTC,CASSLAGGVEYEQYF,TRBV5-1,TRBJ2-7,.,few
TGTGCCAGCAGCCTTGGACTAGCAGGCGAGCAGTACTTC,CASSLGLAGEQYF,TRBV7-2,TRBJ2-7,TRBD2,many
TGTGCCTCCGAGGGGAAGGGTGAAGCTTTCTTT,CASEGKGEAFF,TRBV27,TRBJ1-1,.,.